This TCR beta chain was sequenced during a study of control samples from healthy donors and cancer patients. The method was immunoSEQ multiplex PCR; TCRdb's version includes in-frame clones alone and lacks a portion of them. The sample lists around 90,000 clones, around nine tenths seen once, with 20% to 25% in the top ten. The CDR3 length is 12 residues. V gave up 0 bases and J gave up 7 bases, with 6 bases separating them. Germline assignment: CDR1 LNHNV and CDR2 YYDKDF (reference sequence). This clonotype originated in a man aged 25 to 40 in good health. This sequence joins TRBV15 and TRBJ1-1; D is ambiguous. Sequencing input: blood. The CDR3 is CATSRDSREAFF. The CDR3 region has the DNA TGTGCCACCAGCAGAGATTCCCGTGAAGCTTTCTTT.